The clone carrying this TCR beta chain was detected a few times. The data derive from a study of T cells in Graves' hyperthyroidism and ophthalmopathy. Across the whole study: Peripheral blood specimens were obtained at initial diagnosis, prior to any treatment.

PBMCs were collected from a roughly 10 ml volume of fresh peripheral blood. CDR3 length: 13 amino acids. V was clipped by 6 bases and J by 0 bases, with 12 bases between them. CDR1 is DFQATT and CDR2 is SNEGSKA in the germline V gene (reference sequence). TCR beta CDR3 region amplification was performed from RNA transcripts. The HTBI primer set served for first-round RT-PCR of the TCR CDR3. TCRdb re-analysed the multiplex PCR reads in MiXCR, keeping a single row per CDR3 protein. The repertoire has about 680,000 distinct CDR3 sequences, 30% to 40% of them found once; the top ten carry less than 40%. Source material: blood. The chain joins TRBV20-1 to TRBJ2-7; D not certain. The source of this sequence is a woman in her thirties or forties with Graves' hyperthyroidism. The CDR3 protein is CSAHGRPSYEQYF. DNA of the CDR3: TGCAGTGCCCACGGCCGCCCCTCCTACGAGCAGTACTTC.